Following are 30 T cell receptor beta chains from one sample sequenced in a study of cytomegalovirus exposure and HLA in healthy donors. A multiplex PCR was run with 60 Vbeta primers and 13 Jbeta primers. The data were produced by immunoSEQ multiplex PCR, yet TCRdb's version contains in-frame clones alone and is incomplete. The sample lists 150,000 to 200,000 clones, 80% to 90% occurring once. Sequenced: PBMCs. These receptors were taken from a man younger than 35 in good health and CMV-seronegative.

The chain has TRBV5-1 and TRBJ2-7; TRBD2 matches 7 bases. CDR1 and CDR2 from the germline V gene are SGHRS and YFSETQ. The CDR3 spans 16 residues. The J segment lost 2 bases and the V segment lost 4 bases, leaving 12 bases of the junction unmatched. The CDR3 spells CASSPKIVAGTYEQYF. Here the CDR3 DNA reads TGCGCCAGCAGCCCGAAGATCGTAGCGGGCACCTACGAGCAGTACTTC.

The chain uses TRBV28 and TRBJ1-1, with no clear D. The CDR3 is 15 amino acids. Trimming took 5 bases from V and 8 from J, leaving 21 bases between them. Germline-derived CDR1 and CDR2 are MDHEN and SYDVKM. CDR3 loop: CASSPPPGGPFEAFF. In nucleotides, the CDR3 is TGTGCCAGCAGTCCCCCTCCGGGCGGGCCATTCGAAGCTTTCTTT.

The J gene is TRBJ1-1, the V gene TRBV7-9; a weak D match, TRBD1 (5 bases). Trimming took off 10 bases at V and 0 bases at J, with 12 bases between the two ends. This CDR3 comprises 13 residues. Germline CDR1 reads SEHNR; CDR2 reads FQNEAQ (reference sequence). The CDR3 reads CATSGLLNTEAFF. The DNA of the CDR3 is TGTGCCACTTCGGGACTCTTGAACACTGAAGCTTTCTTT.

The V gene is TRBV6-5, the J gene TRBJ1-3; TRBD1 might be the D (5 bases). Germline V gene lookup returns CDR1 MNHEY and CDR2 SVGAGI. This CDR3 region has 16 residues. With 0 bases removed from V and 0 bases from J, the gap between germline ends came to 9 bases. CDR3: CASSYSGGSSGNTIYF. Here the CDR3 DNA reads TGTGCCAGCAGTTACTCCGGGGGGAGCTCTGGAAACACCATATATTTT.

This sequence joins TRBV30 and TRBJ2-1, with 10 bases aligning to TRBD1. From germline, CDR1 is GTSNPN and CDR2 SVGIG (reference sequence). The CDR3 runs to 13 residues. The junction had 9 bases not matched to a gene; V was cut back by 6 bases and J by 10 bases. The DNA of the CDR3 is TGTGCCTGCCATGGACAGGGGGTAAGGGAGCAGTTCTTC. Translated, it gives CACHGQGVREQFF.

DNA of the CDR3: TGCGCCAGCAGTCTGTCAACATTAGGGGTCACCGGGGAGCTGTTTTTT. Translation gives CASSLSTLGVTGELFF. The chain joins TRBV5-1 to TRBJ2-2; D is possibly TRBD1 (5 bases). This CDR3 region has 16 residues. Germline V CDR1 and CDR2: SGHRS, YFSETQ. V lost 5 bases and J 4 bases, leaving 18 bases between the germline ends.

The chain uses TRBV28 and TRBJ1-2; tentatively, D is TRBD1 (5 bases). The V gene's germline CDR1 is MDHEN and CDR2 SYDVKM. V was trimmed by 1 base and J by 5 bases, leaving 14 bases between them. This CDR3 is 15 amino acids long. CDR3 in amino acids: CASSLFAGGEYGYTF. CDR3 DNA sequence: TGTGCCAGCAGTTTATTCGCGGGGGGAGAGTATGGCTACACCTTC.

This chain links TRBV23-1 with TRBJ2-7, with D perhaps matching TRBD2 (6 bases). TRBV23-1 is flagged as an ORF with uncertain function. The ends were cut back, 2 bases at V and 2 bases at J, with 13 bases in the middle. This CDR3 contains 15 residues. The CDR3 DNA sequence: TGCGCCAGCAGTCAACGGAGGAGGGCTCCCTACGAGCAGTACTTC. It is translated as CASSQRRRAPYEQYF.

The CDR3 sequence is CASSAIANTEAFF. CDR3 nucleotides: TGTGCCAGCAGTGCAATAGCGAACACTGAAGCTTTCTTT. The genes are TRBV6-1 and TRBJ1-1, with D hard to call. The germline V gene has CDR1 MNHNS and CDR2 SASEGT. There are 13 residues in the CDR3. V dropped 4 bases and J dropped 1 base, with 7 bases sitting between them.

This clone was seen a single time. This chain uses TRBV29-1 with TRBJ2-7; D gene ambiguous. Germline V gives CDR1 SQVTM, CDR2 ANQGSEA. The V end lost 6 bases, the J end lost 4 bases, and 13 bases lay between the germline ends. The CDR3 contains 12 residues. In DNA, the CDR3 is TGCAGCGTCGTGCGACTGGATTACGAGCAGTACTTC. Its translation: CSVVRLDYEQYF.

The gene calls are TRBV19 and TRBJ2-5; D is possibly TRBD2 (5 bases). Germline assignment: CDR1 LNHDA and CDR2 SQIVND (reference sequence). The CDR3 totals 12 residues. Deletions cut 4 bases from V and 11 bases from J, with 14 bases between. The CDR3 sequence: CASSTPPGEQYF. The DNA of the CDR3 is TGTGCCAGTAGTACCCCCCCTGGGGAGCAGTACTTC.

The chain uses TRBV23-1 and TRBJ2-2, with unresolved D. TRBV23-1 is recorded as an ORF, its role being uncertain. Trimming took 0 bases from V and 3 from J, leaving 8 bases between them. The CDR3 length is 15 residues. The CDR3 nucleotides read TGCGCCAGCAGTCAATCGCAGGAACACACCGGGGAGCTGTTTTTT. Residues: CASSQSQEHTGELFF.

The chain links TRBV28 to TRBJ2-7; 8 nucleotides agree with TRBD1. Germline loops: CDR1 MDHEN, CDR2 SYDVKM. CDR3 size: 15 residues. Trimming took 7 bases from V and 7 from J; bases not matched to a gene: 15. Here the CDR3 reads CASTEMDREEKEQYF. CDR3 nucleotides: TGTGCCAGCACCGAAATGGACAGGGAGGAGAAAGAGCAGTACTTC.

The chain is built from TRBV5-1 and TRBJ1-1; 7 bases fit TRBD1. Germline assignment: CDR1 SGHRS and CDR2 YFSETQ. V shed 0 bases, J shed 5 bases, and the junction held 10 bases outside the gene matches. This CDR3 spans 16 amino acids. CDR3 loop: CASSLGDDRDKTEAFF. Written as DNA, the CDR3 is TGCGCCAGCAGCTTGGGGGACGACAGGGATAAGACTGAAGCTTTCTTT. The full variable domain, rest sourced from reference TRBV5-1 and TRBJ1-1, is KAGVTQTPRYLIKTRGQQVTLSCSPISGHRSVSWYQQTPGQGLQFLFEYFSETQRNKGNFPGRFSGRQFSNSRSEMNVSTLELGDSALYLCASSLGDDRDKTEAFFGQGTRLTVV.

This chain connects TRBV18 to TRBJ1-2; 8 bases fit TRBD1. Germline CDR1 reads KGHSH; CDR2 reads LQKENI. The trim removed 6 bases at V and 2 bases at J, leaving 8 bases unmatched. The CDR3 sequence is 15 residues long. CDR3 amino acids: CASSQSGQGNYGYTF. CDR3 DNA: TGTGCCAGCTCGCAAAGCGGACAGGGCAACTATGGCTACACCTTC.

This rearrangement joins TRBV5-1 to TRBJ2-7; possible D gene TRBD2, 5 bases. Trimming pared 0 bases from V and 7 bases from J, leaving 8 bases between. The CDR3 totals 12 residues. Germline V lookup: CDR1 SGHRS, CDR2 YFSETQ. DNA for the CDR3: TGCGCCAGCAGCTTGGAATCGGGGGAGCAGTACTTC. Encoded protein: CASSLESGEQYF.

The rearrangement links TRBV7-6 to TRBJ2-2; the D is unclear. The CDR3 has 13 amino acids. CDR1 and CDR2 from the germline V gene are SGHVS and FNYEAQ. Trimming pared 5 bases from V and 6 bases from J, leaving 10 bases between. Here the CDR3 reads CASSANSAGELFF. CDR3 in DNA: TGTGCCAGCAGCGCAAACTCCGCCGGGGAGCTGTTTTTT.

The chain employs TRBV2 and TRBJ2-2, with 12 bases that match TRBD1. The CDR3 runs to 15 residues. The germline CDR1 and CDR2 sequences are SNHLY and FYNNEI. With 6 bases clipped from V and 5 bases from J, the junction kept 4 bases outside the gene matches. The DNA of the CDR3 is TGTGCCAGCAGGGGGGGACAGGGGGCAACCGGGGAGCTGTTTTTT. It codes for CASRGGQGATGELFF. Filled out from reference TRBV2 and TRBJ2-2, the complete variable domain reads EPEVTQTPSHQVTQMGQEVILRCVPISNHLYFYWYRQILGQKVEFLVSFYNNEISEKSEIFDDQFSVERPDGSNFTLKIRSTKLEDSAMYFCASRGGQGATGELFFGEGSRLTVL.

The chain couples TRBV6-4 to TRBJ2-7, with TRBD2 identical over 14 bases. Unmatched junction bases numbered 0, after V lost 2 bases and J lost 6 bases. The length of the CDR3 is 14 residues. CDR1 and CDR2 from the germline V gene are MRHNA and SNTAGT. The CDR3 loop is CASSDGTSGSEQYF. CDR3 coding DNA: TGTGCCAGCAGTGACGGGACTAGCGGGAGCGAGCAGTACTTC.

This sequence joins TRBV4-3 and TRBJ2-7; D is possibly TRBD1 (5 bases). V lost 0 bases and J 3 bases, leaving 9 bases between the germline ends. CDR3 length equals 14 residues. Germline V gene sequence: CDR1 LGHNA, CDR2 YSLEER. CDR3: CASSQDQGVYEQYF. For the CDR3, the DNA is TGCGCCAGCAGCCAAGACCAGGGTGTCTACGAGCAGTACTTC.

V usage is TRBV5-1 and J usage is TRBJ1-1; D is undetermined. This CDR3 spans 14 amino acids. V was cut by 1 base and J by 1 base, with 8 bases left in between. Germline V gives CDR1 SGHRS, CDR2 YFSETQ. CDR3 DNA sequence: TGCGCCAGCAGCTTGTTTGCGGAGAACACTGAAGCTTTCTTT. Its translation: CASSLFAENTEAFF.

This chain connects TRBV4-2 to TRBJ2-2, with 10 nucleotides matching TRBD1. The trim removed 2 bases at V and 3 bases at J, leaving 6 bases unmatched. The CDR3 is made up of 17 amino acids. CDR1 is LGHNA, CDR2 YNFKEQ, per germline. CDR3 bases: TGTGCCAGCAGCCAACGGACAGGGGGATCGGACACCGGGGAGCTGTTTTTT. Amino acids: CASSQRTGGSDTGELFF.

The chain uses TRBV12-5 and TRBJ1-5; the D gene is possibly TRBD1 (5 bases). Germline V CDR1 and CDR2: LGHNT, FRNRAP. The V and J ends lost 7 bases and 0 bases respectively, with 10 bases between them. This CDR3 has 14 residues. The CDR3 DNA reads TGTGCTAGTGCCGCCGACAGTAGCAATCAGCCCCAGCATTTT. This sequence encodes CASAADSSNQPQHF.

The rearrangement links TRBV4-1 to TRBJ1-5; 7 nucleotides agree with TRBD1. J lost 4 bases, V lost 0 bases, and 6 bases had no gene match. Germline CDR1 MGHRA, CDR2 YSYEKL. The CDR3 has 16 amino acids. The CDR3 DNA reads TGCGCCAGCAGCCAAGAAACAGGGGTGTTAAATCAGCCCCAGCATTTT. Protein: CASSQETGVLNQPQHF.

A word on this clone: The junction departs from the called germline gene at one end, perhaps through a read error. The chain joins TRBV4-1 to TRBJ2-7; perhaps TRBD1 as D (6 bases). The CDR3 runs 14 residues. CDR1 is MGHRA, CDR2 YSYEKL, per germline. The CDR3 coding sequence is TGCGCCAGCAGCCAGGGGGCTAACGACTACGAGCGGTACTTC. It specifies CASSQGANDYERYF.

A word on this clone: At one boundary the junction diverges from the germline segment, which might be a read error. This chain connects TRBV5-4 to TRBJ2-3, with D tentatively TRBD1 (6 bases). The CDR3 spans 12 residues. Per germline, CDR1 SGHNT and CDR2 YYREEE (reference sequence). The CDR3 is CASSLAGTRARF. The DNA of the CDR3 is TGTGCCAGCAGCTTGGCCGGGACAAGAGCCCGCTTT.

Written as DNA, the CDR3 is TGTGCCAGCAGTGAAGCTGGGGTAGCGGGGAGATGGGAGACCCAGTACTTC. This gives the protein CASSEAGVAGRWETQYF. The chain uses TRBV6-1 and TRBJ2-5; TRBD2 matches at 8 bases. The V and J ends lost 0 bases and 5 bases, in that order; junction bases with no gene match: 11. Germline-derived CDR1 and CDR2 are MNHNS and SASEGT. CDR3 length: 17 amino acids.

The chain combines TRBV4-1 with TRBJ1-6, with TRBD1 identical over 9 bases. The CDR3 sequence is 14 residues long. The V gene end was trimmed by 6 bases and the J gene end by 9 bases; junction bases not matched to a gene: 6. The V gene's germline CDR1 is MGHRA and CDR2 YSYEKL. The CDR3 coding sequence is TGCGCCAGCAGTAGGGGGACAGGGAGTTCACCCCTCCACTTT. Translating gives CASSRGTGSSPLHF.

As DNA, the CDR3 is TGTGCCAGCAGCTTGGGACTTAGCAATACGCAGTATTTT. Protein product: CASSLGLSNTQYF. This sequence joins TRBV5-6 and TRBJ2-3; D not certain. The CDR3 loop spans 13 amino acids. Germline-derived CDR1 and CDR2 are SGHDT and YYEEEE. V was cut by 0 bases and J by 7 bases, with 9 bases left in between.

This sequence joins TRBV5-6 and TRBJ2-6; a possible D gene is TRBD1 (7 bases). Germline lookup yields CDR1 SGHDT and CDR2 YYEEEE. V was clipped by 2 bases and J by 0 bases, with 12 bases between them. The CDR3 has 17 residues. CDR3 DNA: TGTGCCAGCAGCTTCAGGGGGAGGTACTCTGGGGCCAACGTCCTGACTTTC. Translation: CASSFRGRYSGANVLTF. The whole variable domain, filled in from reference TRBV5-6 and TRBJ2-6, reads DAGVTQSPTHLIKTRGQQVTLRCSPKSGHDTVSWYQQALGQGPQFIFQYYEEEERQRGNFPDRFSGHQFPNYSSELNVNALLLGDSALYLCASSFRGRYSGANVLTFGAGSRLTVL.